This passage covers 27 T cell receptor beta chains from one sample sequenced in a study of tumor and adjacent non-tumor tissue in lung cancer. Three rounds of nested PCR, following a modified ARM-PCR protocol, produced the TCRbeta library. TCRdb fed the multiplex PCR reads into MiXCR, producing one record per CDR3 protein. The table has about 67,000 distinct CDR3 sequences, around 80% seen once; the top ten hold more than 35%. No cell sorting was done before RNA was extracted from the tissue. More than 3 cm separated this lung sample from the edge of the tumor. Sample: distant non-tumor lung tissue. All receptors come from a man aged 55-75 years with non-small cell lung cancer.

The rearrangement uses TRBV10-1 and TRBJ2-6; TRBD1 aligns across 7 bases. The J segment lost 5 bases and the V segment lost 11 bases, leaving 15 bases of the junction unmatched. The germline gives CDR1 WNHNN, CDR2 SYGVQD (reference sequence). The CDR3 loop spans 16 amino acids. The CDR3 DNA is TGCGCCGGCGGTCCGGGACAGTCAGGTAGGGCCAACGTCCTGACTTTC. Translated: CAGGPGQSGRANVLTF.

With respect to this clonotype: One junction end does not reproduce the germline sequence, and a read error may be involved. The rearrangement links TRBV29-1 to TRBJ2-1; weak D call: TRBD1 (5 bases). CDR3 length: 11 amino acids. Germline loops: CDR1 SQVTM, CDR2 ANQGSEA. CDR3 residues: CSVDTYNEQLF. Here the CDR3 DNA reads TGTAGTGTGGACACTTACAATGAGCAGCTTTTC.

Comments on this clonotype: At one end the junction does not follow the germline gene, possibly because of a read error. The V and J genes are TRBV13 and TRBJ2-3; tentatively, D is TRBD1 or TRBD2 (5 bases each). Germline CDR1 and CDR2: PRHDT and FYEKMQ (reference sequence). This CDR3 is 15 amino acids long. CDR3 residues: CASSLARQNMDTQYF. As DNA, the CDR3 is TGCGCCAGCAGCTTAGCGAGACAGAACATGGATACGCAGTATTTT.

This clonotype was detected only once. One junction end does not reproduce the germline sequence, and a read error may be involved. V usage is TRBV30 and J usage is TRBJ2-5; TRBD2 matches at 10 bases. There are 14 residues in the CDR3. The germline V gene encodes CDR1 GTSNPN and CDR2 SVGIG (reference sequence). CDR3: CAWKGLAGAETQYF. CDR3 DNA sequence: TGTGCCTGGAAAGGCCTAGCGGGAGCGGAAACCCAGTATTTC.

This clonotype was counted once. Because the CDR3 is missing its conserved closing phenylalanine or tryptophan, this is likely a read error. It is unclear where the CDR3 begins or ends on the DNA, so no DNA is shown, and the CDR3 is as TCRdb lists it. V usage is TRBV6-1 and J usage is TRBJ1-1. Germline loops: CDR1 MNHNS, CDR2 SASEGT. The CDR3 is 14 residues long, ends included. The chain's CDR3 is CASTQQILNTEASY.

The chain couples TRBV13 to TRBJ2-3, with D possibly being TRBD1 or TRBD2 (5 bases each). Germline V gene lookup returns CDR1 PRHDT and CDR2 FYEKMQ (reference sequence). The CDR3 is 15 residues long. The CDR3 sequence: CVNILARQNTDTQYF. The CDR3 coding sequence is TGTGTCAATATCTTAGCGAGACAGAACACAGATACGCAGTATTTT.

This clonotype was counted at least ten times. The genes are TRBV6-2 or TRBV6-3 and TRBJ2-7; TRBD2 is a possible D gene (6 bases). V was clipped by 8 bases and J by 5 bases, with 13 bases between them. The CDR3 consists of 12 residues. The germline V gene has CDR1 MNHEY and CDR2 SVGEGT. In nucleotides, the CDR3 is TGTGCCAGCGGTTCGGGAGTCCACGAGCAGTACTTC. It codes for CASGSGVHEQYF.

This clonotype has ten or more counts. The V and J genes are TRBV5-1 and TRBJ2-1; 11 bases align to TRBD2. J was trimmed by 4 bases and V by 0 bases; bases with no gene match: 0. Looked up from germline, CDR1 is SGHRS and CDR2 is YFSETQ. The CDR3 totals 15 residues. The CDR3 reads CASSLASGRYNEQFF. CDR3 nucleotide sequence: TGCGCCAGCAGCTTGGCTAGCGGGAGGTACAATGAGCAGTTCTTC. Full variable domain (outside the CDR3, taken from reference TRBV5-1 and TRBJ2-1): KAGVTQTPRYLIKTRGQQVTLSCSPISGHRSVSWYQQTPGQGLQFLFEYFSETQRNKGNFPGRFSGRQFSNSRSEMNVSTLELGDSALYLCASSLASGRYNEQFFGPGTRLTVL.

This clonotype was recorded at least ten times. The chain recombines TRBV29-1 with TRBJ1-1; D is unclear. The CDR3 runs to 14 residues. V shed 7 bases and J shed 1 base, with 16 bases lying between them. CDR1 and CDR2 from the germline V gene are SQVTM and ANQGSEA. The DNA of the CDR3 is TGCAGCGCAGAAGGTGGCAGATCGAACACTGAAGCTTTCTTT. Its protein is CSAEGGRSNTEAFF.

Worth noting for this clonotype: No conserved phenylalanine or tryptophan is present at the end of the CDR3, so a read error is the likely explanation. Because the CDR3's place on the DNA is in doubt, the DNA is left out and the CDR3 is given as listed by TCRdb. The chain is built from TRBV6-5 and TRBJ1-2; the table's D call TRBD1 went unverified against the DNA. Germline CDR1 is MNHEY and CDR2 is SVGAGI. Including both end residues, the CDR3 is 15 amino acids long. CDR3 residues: CVSSSQAGVAYGYSL.

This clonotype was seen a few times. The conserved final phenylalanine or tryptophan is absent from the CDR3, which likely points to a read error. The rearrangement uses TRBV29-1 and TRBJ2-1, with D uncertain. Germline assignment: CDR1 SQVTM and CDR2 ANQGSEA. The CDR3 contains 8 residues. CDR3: CLVDEQFS. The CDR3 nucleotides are TGTCTAGTCGATGAGCAGTTCTCC.

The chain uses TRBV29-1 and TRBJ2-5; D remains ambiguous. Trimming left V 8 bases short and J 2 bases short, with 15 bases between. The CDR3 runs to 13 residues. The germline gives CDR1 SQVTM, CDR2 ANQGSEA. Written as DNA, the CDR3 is TGCAGCATTGGAATAGGTGTACAAGAGACCCAGTACTTC. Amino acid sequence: CSIGIGVQETQYF.

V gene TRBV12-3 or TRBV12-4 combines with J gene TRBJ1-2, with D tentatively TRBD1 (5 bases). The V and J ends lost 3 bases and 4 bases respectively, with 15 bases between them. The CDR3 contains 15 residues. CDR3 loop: CASSLSRQSVYGYTF. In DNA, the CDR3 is TGTGCCAGCAGTTTGAGTCGACAGTCAGTCTATGGCTACACCTTC.

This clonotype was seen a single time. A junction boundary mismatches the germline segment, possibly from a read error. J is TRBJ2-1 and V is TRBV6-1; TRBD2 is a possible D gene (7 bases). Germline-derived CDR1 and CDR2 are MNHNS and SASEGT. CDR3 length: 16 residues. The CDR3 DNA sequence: TGTGCCAGTAGTGAACTACAGGGAGGGAGTCGGAATGAGCAGTTCTTC. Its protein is CASSELQGGSRNEQFF.

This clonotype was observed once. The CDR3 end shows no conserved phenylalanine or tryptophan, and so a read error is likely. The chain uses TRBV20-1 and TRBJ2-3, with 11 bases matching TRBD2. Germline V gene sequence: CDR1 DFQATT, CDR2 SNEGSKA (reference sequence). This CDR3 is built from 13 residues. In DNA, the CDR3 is TGCAGTGCGACTAGCGGGACCACATATACGCAGTATATT. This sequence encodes CSATSGTTYTQYI.

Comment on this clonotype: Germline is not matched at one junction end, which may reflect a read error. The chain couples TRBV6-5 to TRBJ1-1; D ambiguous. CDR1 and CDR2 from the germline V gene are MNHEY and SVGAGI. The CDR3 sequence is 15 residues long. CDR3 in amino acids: CASSYSGQVSNEAFF. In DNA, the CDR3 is TGTGCCAGCAGTTACAGCGGTCAGGTGTCCAATGAAGCTTTCTTC.

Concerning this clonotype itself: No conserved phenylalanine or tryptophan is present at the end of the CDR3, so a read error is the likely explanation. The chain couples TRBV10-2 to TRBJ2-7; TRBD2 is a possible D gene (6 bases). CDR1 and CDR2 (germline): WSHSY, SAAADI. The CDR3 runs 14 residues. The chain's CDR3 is CARSDGGNPYEQYY. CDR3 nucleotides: TGCGCCAGGAGTGACGGAGGGAACCCCTACGAACAGTACTAC.

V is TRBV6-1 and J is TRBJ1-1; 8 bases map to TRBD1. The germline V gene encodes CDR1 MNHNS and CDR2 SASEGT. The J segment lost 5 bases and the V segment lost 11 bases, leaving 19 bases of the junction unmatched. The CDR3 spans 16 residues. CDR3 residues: CAGSEVAGGTVTEAFF. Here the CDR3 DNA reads TGTGCCGGGAGTGAAGTCGCAGGGGGCACAGTAACTGAAGCTTTCTTT.

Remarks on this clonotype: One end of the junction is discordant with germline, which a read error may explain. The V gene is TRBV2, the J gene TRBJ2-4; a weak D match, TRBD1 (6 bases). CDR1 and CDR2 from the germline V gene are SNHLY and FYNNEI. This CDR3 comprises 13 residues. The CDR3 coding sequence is TGTGCCAGCAGCGAACAACAGGGAAACATTCACTACTTC. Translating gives CASSEQQGNIHYF.

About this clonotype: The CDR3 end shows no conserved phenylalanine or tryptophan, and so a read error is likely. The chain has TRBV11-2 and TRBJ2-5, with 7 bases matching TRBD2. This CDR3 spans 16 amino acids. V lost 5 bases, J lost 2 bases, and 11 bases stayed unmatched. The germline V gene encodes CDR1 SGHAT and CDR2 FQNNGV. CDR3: CASSLGTNGGQETQYS. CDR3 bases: TGTGCCAGCAGCCTTGGGACTAACGGGGGGCAAGAGACCCAGTACTCC.

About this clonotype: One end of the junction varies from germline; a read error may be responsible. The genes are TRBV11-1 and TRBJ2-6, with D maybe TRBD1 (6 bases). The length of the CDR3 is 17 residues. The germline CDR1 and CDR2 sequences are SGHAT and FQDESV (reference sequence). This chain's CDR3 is CASSRTWRPSGANVPTF. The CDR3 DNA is TGTGCCAGCAGTCGGACATGGAGGCCTTCAGGGGCCAACGTCCCGACTTTC. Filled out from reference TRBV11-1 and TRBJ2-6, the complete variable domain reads EAEVAQSPRYKITEKSQAVAFWCDPISGHATLYWYRQILGQGPELLVQFQDESVVDDSQLPKDRFSAERLKGVDSTLKIQPAELGDSAMYLCASSRTWRPSGANVPTFGAGSRLTVL.

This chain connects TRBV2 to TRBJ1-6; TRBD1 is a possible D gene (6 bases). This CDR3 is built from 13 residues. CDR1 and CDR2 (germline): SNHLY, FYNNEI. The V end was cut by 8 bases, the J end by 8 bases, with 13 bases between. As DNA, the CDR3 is TGTGCCAGCGGTCTTAACAGGGATTCACCCCTCCACTTT. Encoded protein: CASGLNRDSPLHF.

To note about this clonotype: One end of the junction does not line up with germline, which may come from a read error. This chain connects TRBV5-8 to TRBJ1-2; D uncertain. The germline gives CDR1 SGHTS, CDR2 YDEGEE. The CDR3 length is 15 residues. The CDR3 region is CASSLVDGTNYGYTF. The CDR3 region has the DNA TGTGCCAGCAGCTTGGTCGACGGCACTAACTACGGCTACACCTTC.

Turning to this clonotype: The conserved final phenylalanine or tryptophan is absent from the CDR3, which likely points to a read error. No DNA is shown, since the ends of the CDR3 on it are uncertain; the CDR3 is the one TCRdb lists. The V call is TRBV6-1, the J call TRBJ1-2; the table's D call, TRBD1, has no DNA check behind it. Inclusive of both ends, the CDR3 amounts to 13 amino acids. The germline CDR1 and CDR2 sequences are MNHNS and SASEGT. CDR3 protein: CASTYGTGDGYIL.

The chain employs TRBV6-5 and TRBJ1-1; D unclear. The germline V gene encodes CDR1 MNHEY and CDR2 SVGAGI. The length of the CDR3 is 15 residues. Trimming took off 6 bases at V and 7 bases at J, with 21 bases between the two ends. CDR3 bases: TGTGCCAGCAGCCATACCGCCATAGGTGGAATTGAAGCTTTCTTT. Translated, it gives CASSHTAIGGIEAFF.

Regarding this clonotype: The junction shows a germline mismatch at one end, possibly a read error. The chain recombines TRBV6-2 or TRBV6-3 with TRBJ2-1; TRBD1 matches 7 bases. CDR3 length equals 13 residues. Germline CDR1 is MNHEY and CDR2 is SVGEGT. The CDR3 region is CVSRQGSYNERFF. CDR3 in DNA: TGTGTCAGCAGACAGGGCTCCTACAATGAGCGGTTCTTC.

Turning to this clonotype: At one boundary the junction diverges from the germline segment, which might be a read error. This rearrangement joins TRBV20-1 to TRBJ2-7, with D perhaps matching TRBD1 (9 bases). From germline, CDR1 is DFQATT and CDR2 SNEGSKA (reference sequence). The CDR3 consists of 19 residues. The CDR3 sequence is CSVRSRDRATSGSSYEQYF. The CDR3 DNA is TGCAGTGTTAGATCCAGGGACAGGGCGACCAGCGGGAGTTCCTACGAGCAGTACTTC.